The 2 T cell receptor beta chains reported below all come from one sample, sequenced in a study of identical twins. From the 5' RACE reads, TCRdb called clonotypes with MiXCR, one entry per CDR3 protein. The sample has 690,000 or so distinct CDR3 sequences, 5.5% to 7.5% seen once. The specimen sequenced was naive T cells sorted from blood. Every receptor here comes from a man aged 18 to 30 in good health.

In its sample, this clonotype was seen a few times. The rearrangement uses TRBV30 and TRBJ2-2; D gene unclear. The CDR3 is made up of 13 amino acids. The V end lost 5 bases, the J end lost 3 bases, and 10 bases lay between the germline ends. CDR1 is GTSNPN and CDR2 is SVGIG in the germline V gene (reference sequence). CDR3 loop: CAWRMPYTGELFF. CDR3 bases: TGTGCCTGGCGCATGCCTTACACCGGGGAGCTGTTTTTT.

This clonotype has only a few counts. CDR3 in DNA: TGTGCCAGCAGCCCGGGGGTGGCGTCGAGTGAGCAGTTCTTC. Translation: CASSPGVASSEQFF. This chain links TRBV5-6 with TRBJ2-1; possibly TRBD2 for D (6 bases). The germline V gene encodes CDR1 SGHDT and CDR2 YYEEEE. The CDR3 is 14 residues long. V shed 4 bases and J shed 9 bases, with 17 bases lying between them.